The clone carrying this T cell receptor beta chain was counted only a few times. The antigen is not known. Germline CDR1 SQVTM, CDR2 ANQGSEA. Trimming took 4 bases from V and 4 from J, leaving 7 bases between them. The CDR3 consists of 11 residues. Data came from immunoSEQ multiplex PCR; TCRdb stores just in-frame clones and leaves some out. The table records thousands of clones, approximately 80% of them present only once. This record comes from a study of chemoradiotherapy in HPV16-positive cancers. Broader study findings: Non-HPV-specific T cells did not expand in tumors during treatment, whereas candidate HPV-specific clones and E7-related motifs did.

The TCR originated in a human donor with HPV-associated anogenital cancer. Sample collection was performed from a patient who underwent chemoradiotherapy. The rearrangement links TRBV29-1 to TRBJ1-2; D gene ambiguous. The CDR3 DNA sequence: TGCAGCGTTGCGGGTACCTATGGCTACACCTTC. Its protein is CSVAGTYGYTF.